These T cell receptor beta chains were read from a single sample in a study of T cells in Graves' hyperthyroidism and ophthalmopathy. TCRdb re-called the multiplex PCR reads with MiXCR, one entry per CDR3 protein. The table has some 600,000 distinct CDR3 sequences, under 60% seen once. Material for sequencing was peripheral blood or thyroid tissue (not recorded which). Receptors originate from a woman younger than 30 with Graves' hyperthyroidism. Each CDR3 is given with its conserved first and last residue. A D gene is named only where the DNA matches it firmly. Clone size is not always given. Where it is, it says once, few, many or a class for expanded clones.

D gene	clone size	CDR3 length	V gene	J gene	CDR3 protein	CDR3 DNA
TRBD2	NA	16	TRBV7-2	TRBJ2-7	CASSQETSGRVYEQYF	TGTGCCAGCAGCCAAGAGACTAGCGGGAGGGTCTACGAGCAGTACTTC
NA	few	16	TRBV14	TRBJ1-4	CASSLQAAGAGEKLFF	TGTGCCAGCAGCCTCCAGGCGGCAGGGGCGGGCGAAAAACTGTTTTTT
NA	NA	15	TRBV2	TRBJ1-3	CASSAWGESGNTIYF	TGTGCCAGCAGTGCGTGGGGGGAATCTGGAAACACCATATATTTT
NA	many	13	TRBV6-5	TRBJ1-5	CASSFYYNQPQHF	TGTGCCAGCAGTTTCTACTACAATCAGCCCCAGCATTTT
NA	once	16	TRBV11-2	TRBJ1-3	CASSLSFRGSGNTIYF	TGTGCCAGCAGCTTATCGTTTAGGGGCTCTGGAAACACCATATATTTT
NA	NA	12	TRBV25-1	TRBJ1-6	CASNPGPSPLHF	TGTGCCAGCAATCCAGGACCTTCACCCCTCCACTTT
TRBD1	NA	13	TRBV29-1	TRBJ1-1	CSPGSGQYTEAFF	TGCAGCCCTGGATCGGGACAGTACACTGAAGCTTTCTTT
NA	NA	15	TRBV9	TRBJ2-2	CASSKGLLNTGELLF	TGTGCCAGCTCCAAGGGACTTCTGAACACCGGGGAGCTGCTTTTT
NA	few	14	TRBV7-2	TRBJ1-1	CASSDTGGLTEAFF	TGTGCCAGCAGTGATACGGGGGGCCTCACTGAAGCTTTCTTT
NA	NA	15	TRBV29-1	TRBJ1-2	CSVKFGQIANYGYTF	TGCAGCGTCAAATTCGGACAGATAGCTAACTATGGCTACACCTTC
TRBD2	NA	18	TRBV7-2	TRBJ2-7	CASSLVSGGAGAGYEQYF	TGTGCCAGCAGCTTAGTTAGCGGGGGGGCGGGAGCTGGCTACGAGCAGTACTTC
NA	NA	13	TRBV20-1	TRBJ2-7	CSARGGTTYEQYF	TGCAGTGCTAGGGGCGGGACAACCTACGAGCAGTACTTC
NA	NA	16	TRBV2	TRBJ2-7	CASSTTPSKASYEQYF	TGTGCCAGCAGCACGACACCGTCGAAGGCCTCCTACGAGCAGTACTTC
TRBD2	NA	14	TRBV7-9	TRBJ2-5	CASSFIISGETQYF	TGTGCCAGCAGCTTTATAATTAGCGGGGAGACCCAGTACTTC
NA	NA	15	TRBV9	TRBJ1-6	CASSVRPAENSPLHF	TGTGCCAGCAGCGTCCGACCAGCAGAGAATTCACCCCTCCACTTT
NA	NA	14	TRBV2	TRBJ2-7	CASSEAGYYNEQYF	TGTGCCAGCAGTGAAGCAGGGTACTACAATGAGCAGTACTTC
TRBD2	NA	13	TRBV29-1	TRBJ2-2	CSVGLVTPGELFF	TGCAGCGTGGGACTAGTTACCCCCGGGGAGCTGTTTTTT
NA	NA	14	TRBV7-9	TRBJ2-1	CASSLLTENLEQFF	TGTGCCAGCAGCTTGTTGACTGAAAACCTTGAGCAGTTCTTC
TRBD1	NA	15	TRBV19	TRBJ2-6	CASRQTGTGANVLTF	TGTGCCAGTAGACAGACAGGGACTGGGGCCAACGTCCTGACTTTC
NA	few	15	TRBV7-9	TRBJ2-7	CASSKSGSAAYEQYF	TGCGCCAGCAGCAAAAGTGGGAGCGCTGCCTACGAGCAGTACTTC
NA	once	16	TRBV19	TRBJ1-2	CASRTPPRGKTYGYTF	TGTGCCAGTAGGACCCCTCCGAGGGGAAAGACCTATGGCTACACCTTC
NA	NA	16	TRBV29-1	TRBJ1-2	CSVEKSDLDGLYGYTF	TGCAGCGTTGAAAAATCCGATCTGGATGGCTTATATGGCTACACCTTC
NA	NA	15	TRBV6-2/TRBV6-3	TRBJ2-7	CASSYSGAYPYEQYF	TGTGCCAGCAGTTACTCCGGGGCTTACCCCTACGAGCAGTACTTC
NA	many	12	TRBV29-1	TRBJ2-7	CSVGQATYEQYF	TGCAGCGTTGGACAGGCAACCTACGAGCAGTACTTC
NA	NA	17	TRBV11-1	TRBJ2-7	CASRLSKAGGSSYEQYF	TGTGCCAGCAGGCTCTCCAAAGCAGGAGGGAGCTCCTACGAGCAGTACTTC
TRBD1	NA	17	TRBV5-1	TRBJ2-5	CASSHRDRLNTGETQYF	TGCGCCAGCAGCCACCGGGACAGGCTGAACACCGGAGAGACCCAGTACTTC
NA	NA	13	TRBV7-3	TRBJ2-7	CASSQVDSGEQYF	TGCGCCAGCAGCCAAGTCGACTCCGGGGAGCAGTACTTC
NA	few	14	TRBV7-3	TRBJ2-2	CASSFLRETGELFF	TGTGCCAGCAGTTTCCTCAGGGAAACCGGGGAGCTGTTTTTT
NA	many	12	TRBV9	TRBJ1-1	CASSTMNTEAFF	TGTGCCAGCAGCACAATGAACACTGAAGCTTTCTTT
NA	NA	13	TRBV10-3	TRBJ2-7	CAISETAAYEQYF	TGTGCCATCAGTGAGACAGCCGCCTACGAGCAGTACTTC